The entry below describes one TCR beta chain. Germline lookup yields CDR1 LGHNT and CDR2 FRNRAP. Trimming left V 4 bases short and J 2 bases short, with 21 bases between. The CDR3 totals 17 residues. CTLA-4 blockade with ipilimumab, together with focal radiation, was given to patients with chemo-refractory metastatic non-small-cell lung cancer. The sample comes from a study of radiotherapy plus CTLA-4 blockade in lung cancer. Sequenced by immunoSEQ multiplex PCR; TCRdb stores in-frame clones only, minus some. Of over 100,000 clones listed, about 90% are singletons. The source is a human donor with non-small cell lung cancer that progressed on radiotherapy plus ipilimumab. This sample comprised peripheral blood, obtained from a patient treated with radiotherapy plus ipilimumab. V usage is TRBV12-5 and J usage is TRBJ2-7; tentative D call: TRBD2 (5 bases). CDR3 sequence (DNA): TGTGCTAGTGGTTCAGGTTACCGGGTCAGAGGGACCTACGAGCAGTACTTC. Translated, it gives CASGSGYRVRGTYEQYF.